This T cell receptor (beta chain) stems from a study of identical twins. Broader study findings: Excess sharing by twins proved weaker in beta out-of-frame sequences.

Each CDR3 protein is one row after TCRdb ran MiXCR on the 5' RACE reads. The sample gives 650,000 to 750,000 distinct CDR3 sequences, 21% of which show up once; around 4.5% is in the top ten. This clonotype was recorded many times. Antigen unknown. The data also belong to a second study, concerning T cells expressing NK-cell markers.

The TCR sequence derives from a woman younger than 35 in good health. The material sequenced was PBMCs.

Written as DNA, the CDR3 is TGCAGCGTCCCATCTAAAAGATTTGGGGGCAATGAGCAGTTCTTC. Protein product: CSVPSKRFGGNEQFF. This chain uses TRBV29-1 with TRBJ2-1; D tentatively fits TRBD1 or TRBD2 (5 bases each). Trimming removed 6 bases from V and 6 bases from J, with 21 bases in between. The CDR3 is 15 residues long. CDR1 and CDR2 (germline): SQVTM, ANQGSEA.